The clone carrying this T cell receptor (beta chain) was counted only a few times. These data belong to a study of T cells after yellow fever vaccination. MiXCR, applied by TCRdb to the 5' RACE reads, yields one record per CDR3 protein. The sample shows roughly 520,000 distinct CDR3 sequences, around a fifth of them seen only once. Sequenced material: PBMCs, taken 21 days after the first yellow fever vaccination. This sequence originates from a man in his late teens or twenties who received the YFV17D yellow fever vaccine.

CDR3 loop: CSAEDRAGTGELFF. CDR3 nucleotide sequence: TGCAGCGCCGAGGACAGGGCTGGCACCGGGGAGCTGTTTTTT. The chain carries TRBV29-1 and TRBJ2-2, with 8 bases identical to TRBD1. Germline V gene lookup returns CDR1 SQVTM and CDR2 ANQGSEA. This CDR3 region has 14 residues. With V trimmed by 7 bases and J by 4 bases, 8 bases remained unmatched.